The subject of this entry is one TCR beta chain. What it binds is unknown. The CDR3 runs to 17 residues. CDR1 is MGHRA, CDR2 YSYEKL, per germline. J gave up 2 bases and V 4 bases, and 10 bases lay outside the gene matches. With constant-segment primers, 5'RACE yielded cDNA libraries of TCR alpha and TCR beta that carried sample barcodes and UMIs. TCRdb re-called the 5' RACE reads through MiXCR, storing one row per CDR3 protein. The profile shows 200,000 to 300,000 distinct CDR3 sequences, roughly a sixth of them singletons. This sample was taken from a study of T-cell memory formation after mild COVID-19. Study background: TCR clusters were mostly confined to one donor each. Findings of the study overall: Contracting CD4+ clones lay largely in CM and EM, with CD8+ ones residing in EMRA. Some clones that responded turned up in pre-infection memory, which suggests that cross-reactive memory joined in.

The sequence derives from a young man who had mild COVID-19 (a few samples of this study predate the infection). Cell type and time point are not known. The sequencing sample was made of PBMCs or a T cell subset sorted from them (not recorded which). The chain combines TRBV4-1 with TRBJ2-1; 8 nucleotides match TRBD1. CDR3 amino acids: CASSPGQGPTPYNEQFF. The CDR3 region has the DNA TGCGCCAGCAGCCCCGGACAGGGACCCACCCCCTACAATGAGCAGTTCTTC.